The clone carrying this T cell receptor beta chain was seen at least ten times. The target antigen is unknown. The data stem from a study of regulatory T cells in long-lasting Graves disease. Study-level findings and limits: When disease was persistent, TRBV28, TRBJ1-2 and TRBJ2-5 were the favored segments. Shared public clonotypes totalled 2,500 to 3,500 in persistent patients, compared with about 970 in new patients. The TCR repertoire of persistent Graves' patients was less diverse than that of newly diagnosed ones.

Investigators prepared the TCR beta libraries by applying iRepertoire HTBI primers and Arm-PCR of CDR3 regions. TCRdb used MiXCR to reprocess the multiplex PCR reads, holding one entry per CDR3 protein. Of 300,000 to 350,000 distinct CDR3 sequences listed, 20% are singletons. The CDR3 has 18 amino acids. The V and J ends lost 5 bases and 5 bases respectively, with 22 bases between them. Germline-derived CDR1 and CDR2 are SGHNT and YENEEA. The time point denotes: persistent/refractory GD, antithyroid drugs over 5 years with positive TRAb. The TCR library used RNA extracted from PBMCs. This TCR was recovered from a female donor with Graves disease. The sample consisted of peripheral blood mononuclear cells (PBMCs), taken when the disease was refractory, from a patient treated with antithyroid drugs. The rearrangement links TRBV11-3 to TRBJ1-6; D ambiguous. DNA of the CDR3: TGTGCCAGCAGCCGCGGAGGCGGCAGGCCCCTAGATAATTCACCCCTCCACTTT. Translation gives CASSRGGGRPLDNSPLHF.